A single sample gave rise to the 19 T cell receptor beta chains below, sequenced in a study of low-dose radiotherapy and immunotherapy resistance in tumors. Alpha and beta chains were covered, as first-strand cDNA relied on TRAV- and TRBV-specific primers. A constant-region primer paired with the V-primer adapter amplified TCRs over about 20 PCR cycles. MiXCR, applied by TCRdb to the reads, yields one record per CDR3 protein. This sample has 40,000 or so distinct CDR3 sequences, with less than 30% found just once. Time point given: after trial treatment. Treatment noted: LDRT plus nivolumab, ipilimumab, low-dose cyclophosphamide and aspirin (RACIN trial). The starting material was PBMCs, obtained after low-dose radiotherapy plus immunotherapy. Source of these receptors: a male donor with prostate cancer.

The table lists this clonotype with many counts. The CDR3 sequence is CASSLSLSQRTEGYTF. The DNA of the CDR3 is TGTGCCAGCAGCTTAAGTCTTTCCCAGCGTACGGAGGGCTACACCTTC. The chain recombines TRBV7-2 with TRBJ1-2; no definite D call. V was clipped by 2 bases and J by 8 bases, with 21 bases between them. The CDR3 consists of 16 residues. Germline CDR1 and CDR2: SGHTA and FQGNSA.

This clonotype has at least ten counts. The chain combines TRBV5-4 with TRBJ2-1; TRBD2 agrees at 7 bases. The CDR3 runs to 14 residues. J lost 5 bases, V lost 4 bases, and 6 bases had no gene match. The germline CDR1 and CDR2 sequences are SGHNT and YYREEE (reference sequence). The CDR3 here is CASSPGAGHNEQFF. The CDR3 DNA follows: TGTGCCAGCAGCCCCGGAGCGGGACACAATGAGCAGTTCTTC.

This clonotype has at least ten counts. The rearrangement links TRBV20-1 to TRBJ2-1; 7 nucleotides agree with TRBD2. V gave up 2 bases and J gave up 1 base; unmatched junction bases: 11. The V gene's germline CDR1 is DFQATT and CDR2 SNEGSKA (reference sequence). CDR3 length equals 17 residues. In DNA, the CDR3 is TGCAGTGCTAGAAGTTTTCGGAGCGGGGTATCCTACAATGAGCAGTTCTTC. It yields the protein CSARSFRSGVSYNEQFF.

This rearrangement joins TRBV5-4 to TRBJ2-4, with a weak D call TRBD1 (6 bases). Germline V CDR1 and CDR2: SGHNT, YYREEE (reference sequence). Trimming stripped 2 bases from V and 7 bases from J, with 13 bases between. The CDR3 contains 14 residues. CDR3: CASSFTTGLNIQYF. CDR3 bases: TGTGCCAGCAGCTTCACTACAGGGCTTAACATTCAGTACTTC.

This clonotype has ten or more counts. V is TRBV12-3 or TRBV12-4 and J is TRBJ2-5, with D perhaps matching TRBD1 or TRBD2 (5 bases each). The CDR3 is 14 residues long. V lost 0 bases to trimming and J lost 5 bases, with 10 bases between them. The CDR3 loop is CASSLASWGETQYF. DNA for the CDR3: TGTGCCAGCAGTTTAGCTAGCTGGGGGGAGACCCAGTACTTC.

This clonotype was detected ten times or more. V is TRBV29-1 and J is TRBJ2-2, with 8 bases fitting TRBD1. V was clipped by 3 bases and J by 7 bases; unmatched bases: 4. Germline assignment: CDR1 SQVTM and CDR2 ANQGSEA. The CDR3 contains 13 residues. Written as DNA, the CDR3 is TGCAGCGTTGACAGGGGGCAAGGCGGGGAGCTGTTTTTT. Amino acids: CSVDRGQGGELFF.

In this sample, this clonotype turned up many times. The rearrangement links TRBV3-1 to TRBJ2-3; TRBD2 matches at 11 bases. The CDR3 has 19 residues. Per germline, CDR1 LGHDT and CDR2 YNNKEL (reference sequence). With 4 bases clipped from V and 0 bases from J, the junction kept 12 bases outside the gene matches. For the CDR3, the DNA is TGTGCCAGCAGCCTGGGCCGGGCTAGCGGGGGGTCTAGCACAGATACGCAGTATTTT. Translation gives CASSLGRASGGSSTDTQYF.

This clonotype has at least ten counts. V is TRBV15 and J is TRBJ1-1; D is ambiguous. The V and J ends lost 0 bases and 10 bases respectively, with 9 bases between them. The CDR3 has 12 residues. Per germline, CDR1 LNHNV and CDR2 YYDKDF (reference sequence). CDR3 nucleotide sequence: TGTGCCACCAGCAGAGATGCCCCCCCAGCTTTCTTT. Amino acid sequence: CATSRDAPPAFF.

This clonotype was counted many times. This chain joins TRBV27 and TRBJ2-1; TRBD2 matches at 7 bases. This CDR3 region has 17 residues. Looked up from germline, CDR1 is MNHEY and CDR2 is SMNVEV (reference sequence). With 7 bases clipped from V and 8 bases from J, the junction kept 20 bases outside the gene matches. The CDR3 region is CASKESGFAGAWDEQFF. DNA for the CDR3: TGTGCCAGCAAAGAGTCCGGTTTTGCGGGAGCGTGGGATGAGCAGTTCTTC.

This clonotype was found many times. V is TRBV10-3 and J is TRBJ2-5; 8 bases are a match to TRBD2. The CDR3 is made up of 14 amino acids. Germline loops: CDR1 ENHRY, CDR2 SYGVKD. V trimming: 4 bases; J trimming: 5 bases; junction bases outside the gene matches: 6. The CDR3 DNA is TGTGCCATCAGTGCGGGGGGGGCCCGGGAGACCCAGTACTTC. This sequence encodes CAISAGGARETQYF.

The CDR3 region is CSATPGGTEQFF. The CDR3 DNA follows: TGCAGTGCTACCCCTGGAGGCACTGAGCAGTTCTTC. The chain links TRBV20-1 to TRBJ2-1; the D gene is possibly TRBD2 (5 bases). This CDR3 spans 12 amino acids. Germline CDR1 DFQATT, CDR2 SNEGSKA (reference sequence). The V and J ends lost 4 bases and 9 bases respectively, with 13 bases between them.

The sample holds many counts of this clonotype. The chain's CDR3 is CSAKTGSSYNSPLHF. CDR3 nucleotide sequence: TGCAGTGCAAAGACAGGTAGCTCCTATAATTCACCCCTCCACTTT. This chain connects TRBV20-1 to TRBJ1-6, with D perhaps matching TRBD1 (6 bases). V gave up 6 bases and J gave up 0 bases, with 12 bases separating them. The germline V gene encodes CDR1 DFQATT and CDR2 SNEGSKA (reference sequence). The CDR3 runs 15 residues.

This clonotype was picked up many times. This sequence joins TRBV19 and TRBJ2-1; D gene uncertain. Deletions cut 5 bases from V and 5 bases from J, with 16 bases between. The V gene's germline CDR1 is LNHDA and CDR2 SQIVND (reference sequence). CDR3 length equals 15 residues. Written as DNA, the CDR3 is TGTGCCAGTAGTTTGCCGGGCCTGGGGAACAATGAGCAGTTCTTC. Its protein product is CASSLPGLGNNEQFF.

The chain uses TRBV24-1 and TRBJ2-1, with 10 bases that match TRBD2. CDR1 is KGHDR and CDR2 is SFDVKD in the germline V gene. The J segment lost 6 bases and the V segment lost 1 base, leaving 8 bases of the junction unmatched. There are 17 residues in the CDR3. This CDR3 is CATSDFPASGSRNEQFF. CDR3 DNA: TGTGCCACCAGTGATTTTCCGGCTAGCGGGAGCCGCAATGAGCAGTTCTTC.

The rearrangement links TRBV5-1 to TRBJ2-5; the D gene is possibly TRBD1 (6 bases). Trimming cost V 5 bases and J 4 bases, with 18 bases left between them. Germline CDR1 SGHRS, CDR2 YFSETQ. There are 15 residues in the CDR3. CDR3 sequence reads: CASRGRDRGGETQYF. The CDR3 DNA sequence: TGCGCCAGCAGAGGCAGGGACCGAGGGGGAGAGACCCAGTACTTC.

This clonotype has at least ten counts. The CDR3 nucleotides are TGTGCCAGCAGCTTAGGCAGGGGGCGTCGGGCCGCCAATGAGCAGTTCTTC. It is translated as CASSLGRGRRAANEQFF. V and J are TRBV11-3 and TRBJ2-1, with 8 bases fitting TRBD1. This CDR3 contains 17 residues. CDR1 and CDR2 from the germline V gene are SGHNT and YENEEA. Trimming removed 1 base from V and 6 bases from J; junction bases left unmatched: 11.

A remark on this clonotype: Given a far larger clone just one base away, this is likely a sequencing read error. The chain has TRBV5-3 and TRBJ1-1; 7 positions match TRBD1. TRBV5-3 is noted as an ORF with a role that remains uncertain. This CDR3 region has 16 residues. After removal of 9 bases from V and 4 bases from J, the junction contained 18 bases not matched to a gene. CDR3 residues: CATSFLTGVLGTEAFF. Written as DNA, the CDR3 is TGTGCCACCAGCTTCCTCACAGGGGTTCTTGGCACTGAAGCTTTCTTT.

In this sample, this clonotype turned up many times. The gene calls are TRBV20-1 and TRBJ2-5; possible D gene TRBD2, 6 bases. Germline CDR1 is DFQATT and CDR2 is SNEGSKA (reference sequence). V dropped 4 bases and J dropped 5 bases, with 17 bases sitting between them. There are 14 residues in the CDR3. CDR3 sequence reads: CSATPGGLGETQYF. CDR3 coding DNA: TGCAGTGCTACCCCTGGAGGGCTCGGGGAGACCCAGTACTTC.

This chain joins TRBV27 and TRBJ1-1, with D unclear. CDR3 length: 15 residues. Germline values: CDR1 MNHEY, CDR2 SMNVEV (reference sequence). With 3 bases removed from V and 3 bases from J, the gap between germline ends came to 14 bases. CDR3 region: CASSFGRFRHTEAFF. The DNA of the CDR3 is TGTGCCAGCAGTTTCGGCAGGTTCCGTCACACTGAAGCTTTCTTT.